The next 26 T cell receptor beta chains were all read from a single sample in a study of shared clonotypes between healthy human individuals. TCRdb keeps only in-frame clones here, not all; method: immunoSEQ multiplex PCR. The data show 450,000 or so clones, around 77% seen once. The sample comprised PBMCs. The receptors here all came from a woman aged 40 to 49 in good health. Some clones in this sample may be carry-over from other donors' samples.

The count of this clone is one. The J gene is TRBJ2-5, the V gene TRBV10-3, with D unclear. Trimming removed 3 bases from V and 3 bases from J, with 5 bases in between. The germline gives CDR1 ENHRY, CDR2 SYGVKD. There are 12 residues in the CDR3. CDR3 amino acids: CAISDQEETQYF. The CDR3 DNA sequence: TGTGCCATCAGTGATCAGGAAGAGACCCAGTACTTC.

V is TRBV4-2 and J is TRBJ2-3; 10 bases are shared with TRBD2. V trimming: 3 bases; J trimming: 1 base; junction bases outside the gene matches: 7. This CDR3 is built from 17 residues. CDR1 is LGHNA and CDR2 is YNFKEQ in the germline V gene. The CDR3 sequence: CASSQAPGTSGTDTQYF. DNA for the CDR3: TGTGCCAGCAGCCAGGCCCCCGGGACTAGCGGCACAGATACGCAGTATTTT.

The chain uses TRBV5-1 and TRBJ2-1; 15 bases agree with TRBD2. The ends lost 3 bases at V and 6 bases at J; junction bases unmatched: 4. This CDR3 has 16 amino acids. Germline V gene sequence: CDR1 SGHRS, CDR2 YFSETQ. CDR3 nucleotides: TGCGCCAGCAGCTCGGGACTAGCGGGAGGTACCAATGAGCAGTTCTTC. The encoded protein is CASSSGLAGGTNEQFF.

V usage is TRBV7-2 and J usage is TRBJ2-7; D unclear. CDR1 is SGHTA and CDR2 is FQGNSA in the germline V gene. The V end was cut by 3 bases, the J end by 0 bases, with 12 bases between. There are 15 residues in the CDR3. The CDR3 DNA follows: TGTGCCAGCAGCTTTTCTTCCCAATCCTCCTACGAGCAGTACTTC. Translated, it gives CASSFSSQSSYEQYF.

Here the CDR3 reads CASSQDISGSYEQYF. The CDR3 coding sequence is TGCGCCAGCAGCCAAGATATTAGCGGGAGCTACGAGCAGTACTTC. The chain combines TRBV4-3 with TRBJ2-7, with 9 positions matching TRBD2. V shed 0 bases, J shed 3 bases, and the junction held 3 bases outside the gene matches. CDR3 length: 15 amino acids. Germline V gene sequence: CDR1 LGHNA, CDR2 YSLEER.

The chain carries TRBV19 and TRBJ1-5; TRBD1 matches 7 bases. The trim removed 2 bases at V and 10 bases at J, leaving 11 bases unmatched. The CDR3 is 15 amino acids. CDR1 LNHDA and CDR2 SQIVND come from the germline V gene (reference sequence). The CDR3 loop reads CASSIIGDSHRPQHF. DNA of the CDR3: TGTGCCAGTAGTATAATAGGGGACAGTCATCGACCCCAGCATTTT.

With regard to this clone: Only one base separates this from a far larger clonotype, so it likely reflects a read error. The V call is TRBV27, the J call TRBJ2-1, with 9 positions matching TRBD2. Per the germline V gene, CDR1 is MNHEY and CDR2 is SMNVEV (reference sequence). This CDR3 is built from 15 residues. CDR3 bases: TGTGCCAGCACCCAGACTAGCGGAGGGGACAATGAGCGGTTCTTC. This codes for CASTQTSGGDNERFF.

This clone was detected a few times. The gene calls are TRBV6-6 and TRBJ2-3; no firm D call. Germline CDR1 and CDR2: MNHNY and SVGAGI (reference sequence). V lost 7 bases to trimming and J lost 3 bases, with 14 bases between them. The CDR3 totals 14 residues. The CDR3 protein is CASKGTVGTDTQYF. CDR3 DNA sequence: TGTGCCAGCAAAGGCACCGTTGGGACAGATACGCAGTATTTT.

This chain joins TRBV28 and TRBJ2-3; TRBD2 aligns across 8 bases. From germline, CDR1 is MDHEN and CDR2 SYDVKM. V dropped 3 bases and J dropped 4; count of bases not matched to a gene: 6. The CDR3 consists of 15 residues. The CDR3 DNA is TGTGCCAGCAGTTTTGGTCTAGCGGGTTCAGATACGCAGTATTTT. It is translated as CASSFGLAGSDTQYF.

The genes are TRBV18 and TRBJ2-1; 8 nucleotides line up with TRBD2. Germline CDR1 and CDR2: KGHSH and LQKENI. This CDR3 has 13 residues. J was trimmed by 6 bases and V by 2 bases; bases with no gene match: 0. The CDR3 nucleotides read TGTGCCAGCTCACCAGGGACTAGCAATGAGCAGTTCTTC. Residues: CASSPGTSNEQFF.

V gene TRBV30 combines with J gene TRBJ1-2; 7 bases are shared with TRBD1. The CDR3 sequence is 14 residues long. Germline loops: CDR1 GTSNPN, CDR2 SVGIG (reference sequence). The junction had 4 bases not matched to a gene; V was cut back by 1 base and J by 2 bases. CDR3 nucleotide sequence: TGTGCCTGGAGTGCACAGACAGGGAACTATGGCTACACCTTC. Its protein product is CAWSAQTGNYGYTF.

The chain is built from TRBV18 and TRBJ2-7; 13 bases match TRBD2. Germline trimming cut 6 bases from V and 6 bases from J; bases unmatched to any gene: 8. Germline CDR1 and CDR2: KGHSH and LQKENI. This CDR3 has 15 amino acids. CDR3 nucleotides: TGTGCCAGCTCTCCAGGACTAGCGGGAGAAGCCGAGCAGTACTTC. Translation: CASSPGLAGEAEQYF.

On this clone: This is likely an artifact of a read error, given a far larger clone one base away. V is TRBV30 and J is TRBJ1-2; TRBD1 matches 8 bases. CDR1 is GTSNPN and CDR2 is SVGIG in the germline V gene (reference sequence). The CDR3 sequence is 13 residues long. Germline trimming cut 1 base from V and 12 bases from J; bases unmatched to any gene: 10. For the CDR3, the DNA is TGTGCCTGGAGTGCGGACAGGGTAAAAGGCCACACCTTC. This codes for CAWSADRVKGHTF. Full variable domain (remainder filled in from reference TRBV30 and TRBJ1-2): SQTIHQWPATLVQPVGSPLSLECTVEGTSNPNLYWYRQAAGRGLQLLFYSVGIGQISSEVPQNLSASRPQDRQFILSSKKLLLSDSGFYLCAWSADRVKGHTFGSGTRLTVV.

This clone came up a few times. The chain uses TRBV28 and TRBJ2-2, with 8 bases that match TRBD1. V lost 5 bases to trimming and J lost 5 bases; unmatched junction nucleotides: 7. The length of the CDR3 is 15 residues. Germline V gene lookup returns CDR1 MDHEN and CDR2 SYDVKM. The CDR3 nucleotides read TGTGCCAGCAGTACCGGACAGGGTTTGACCGGGGAGCTGTTTTTT. Translation gives CASSTGQGLTGELFF. Based on the CDR3 plus reference TRBV28 and TRBJ2-2, the full variable domain is DVKVTQSSRYLVKRTGEKVFLECVQDMDHENMFWYRQDPGLGLRLIYFSYDVKMKEKGDIPEGYSVSREKKERFSLILESASTNQTSMYLCASSTGQGLTGELFFGEGSRLTVL.

This clone was seen many times. The rearrangement joins TRBV6-5 to TRBJ1-6; D unresolved. V was clipped by 8 bases and J by 7 bases, with 12 bases between them. CDR1 and CDR2 (germline): MNHEY, SVGAGI. The CDR3 loop spans 13 amino acids. The CDR3 nucleotides are TGTGCCAGCGGAGAGAGGGAGAATTCACCCCTCCACTTT. Translating gives CASGERENSPLHF.

J is TRBJ2-7 and V is TRBV7-3; 7 nucleotides align to TRBD1. Germline V CDR1 and CDR2: SGHTA, FQGTGA. The CDR3 has 19 amino acids. The ends lost 4 bases at V and 5 bases at J; junction bases unmatched: 23. The CDR3 reads CASSWQVPQKQGRRHEQYF. The CDR3 DNA reads TGTGCCAGCAGCTGGCAAGTCCCACAAAAACAGGGGCGCCGGCACGAGCAGTACTTC.

This clone was seen only once. This may stem from a read error, because a much larger clone lies one nucleotide away. This chain joins TRBV29-1 and TRBJ2-7, with 12 bases that match TRBD2. Trimming at V came to 6 bases and at J to 5 bases, leaving 11 bases not matched to a gene. CDR1 SQVTM and CDR2 ANQGSEA come from the germline V gene. This CDR3 contains 15 residues. The CDR3 here is CSVAGLAGGPNEQYF. CDR3 DNA sequence: TGCAGCGTGGCGGGTCTAGCGGGAGGGCCCAACGAGCAGTACTTC.

The rearrangement links TRBV7-2 to TRBJ1-2; weak D call: TRBD1 (6 bases). V was trimmed by 4 bases and J by 2 bases, leaving 11 bases between them. Germline V gives CDR1 SGHTA, CDR2 FQGNSA. The CDR3 has 14 amino acids. The CDR3 reads CASSSTGPNYGYTF. In DNA, the CDR3 is TGTGCCAGCAGCTCGACAGGTCCAAACTATGGCTACACCTTC. Full variable domain (outside the CDR3, taken from reference TRBV7-2 and TRBJ1-2): GAGVSQSPSNKVTEKGKDVELRCDPISGHTALYWYRQSLGQGLEFLIYFQGNSAPDKSGLPSDRFSAERTGGSVSTLTIQRTQQEDSAVYLCASSSTGPNYGYTFGSGTRLTVV.

The CDR3: CASNPGQGPSEQYF. In DNA, the CDR3 is TGCGCCAGCAACCCGGGACAGGGTCCCTCCGAGCAGTACTTC. The V gene is TRBV5-1, the J gene TRBJ2-7, with 9 bases aligning to TRBD1. The germline CDR1 and CDR2 sequences are SGHRS and YFSETQ. The CDR3 covers 14 residues. The trim removed 6 bases at V and 6 bases at J, leaving 10 bases unmatched.

The gene calls are TRBV6-5 and TRBJ2-5; D unclear. Germline values: CDR1 MNHEY, CDR2 SVGAGI. The ends were cut back, 5 bases at V and 4 bases at J, with 8 bases in the middle. The CDR3 has 12 amino acids. Here the CDR3 DNA reads TGTGCCAGCAGTCAGACCCGAGAGACCCAGTACTTC. The encoded protein is CASSQTRETQYF.

This clone was detected a few times. V usage is TRBV9 and J usage is TRBJ1-1; D perhaps matches TRBD1 (6 bases). V lost 0 bases and J 4 bases, leaving 13 bases between the germline ends. The CDR3 loop spans 15 amino acids. Per the germline V gene, CDR1 is SGDLS and CDR2 is YYNGEE. CDR3 DNA: TGTGCCAGCAGCGTAGGCGGGGGGCCGAGCACTGAAGCTTTCTTT. This encodes CASSVGGGPSTEAFF.

A single count supports this clone. A far larger clone is one base from this, pointing to a likely read error. The conserved phenylalanine or tryptophan is not found at the CDR3 terminus, so this likely reflects a read error. V and J are TRBV4-2 and TRBJ2-7; D remains unclear. V was pared by 2 bases and J by 7 bases, with 12 bases between. The CDR3 runs to 13 residues. Germline V CDR1 and CDR2: LGHNA, YNFKEQ. This chain's CDR3 is CASSQSPQGEQYS. CDR3 coding DNA: TGTGCCAGCAGCCAATCCCCGCAAGGGGAGCAGTACTCC.

The V call is TRBV7-8, the J call TRBJ1-3, with no clear D. The CDR3 is made up of 14 amino acids. The V gene's germline CDR1 is SGHVS and CDR2 FQNEAQ. V was clipped by 5 bases and J by 5 bases, with 13 bases between them. The CDR3 reads CASSPRTGRNTIYF. CDR3 coding DNA: TGTGCCAGCAGCCCAAGGACTGGAAGAAACACCATATATTTT.

The chain combines TRBV10-3 with TRBJ2-3, with 8 bases lining up with TRBD2. Germline-derived CDR1 and CDR2 are ENHRY and SYGVKD. The J segment lost 3 bases and the V segment lost 7 bases, leaving 9 bases of the junction unmatched. The CDR3 spans 15 residues. The CDR3 sequence: CAITREGLGTDTQYF. The DNA for the CDR3 is TGTGCCATCACCAGGGAGGGACTAGGAACAGATACGCAGTATTTT.

Note on this clone: The same CDR3 also results from other DNA sequences found in this sample. The rearrangement uses TRBV7-9 and TRBJ2-1, with 8 bases lining up with TRBD2. CDR3 size: 15 residues. Germline V gene sequence: CDR1 SEHNR, CDR2 FQNEAQ (reference sequence). With 2 bases clipped from V and 2 bases from J, the junction kept 2 bases outside the gene matches. The CDR3 sequence is CASSLLAGTYNEQFF. In DNA, the CDR3 is TGTGCCAGCAGCTTATTAGCGGGAACCTACAATGAGCAGTTCTTC.

This chain links TRBV6-1 with TRBJ1-1; D gene uncertain. The ends were cut back, 2 bases at V and 0 bases at J, with 7 bases in the middle. The CDR3 loop spans 14 amino acids. The V gene's germline CDR1 is MNHNS and CDR2 SASEGT. This CDR3 reads CASSERSLNTEAFF. The CDR3 coding sequence is TGTGCCAGCAGTGAAAGGAGCCTGAACACTGAAGCTTTCTTT.